A single sample gave rise to the 21 T cell receptor beta chains below, sequenced in a study of cytomegalovirus exposure and HLA in healthy donors. Profiled with immunoSEQ multiplex PCR; TCRdb holds only in-frame clones, not every one. This sample has about 72,000 clones; 85% to 95% occur once, and the top ten carry 0.55% to 0.8%. The specimen was PBMCs. These receptors all stem from a woman aged 18-35 years in good health and CMV-seronegative.

The chain joins TRBV7-2 to TRBJ2-5; weak D call: TRBD2 (6 bases). Germline V gene sequence: CDR1 SGHTA, CDR2 FQGNSA. The ends were cut back, 5 bases at V and 1 base at J, with 11 bases in the middle. The CDR3 is made up of 14 amino acids. This CDR3 reads CASSQSGRQETQYF. The CDR3 DNA reads TGTGCCAGCAGCCAAAGCGGGCGCCAAGAGACCCAGTACTTC.

The chain joins TRBV6-4 to TRBJ2-6; 10 nucleotides match TRBD1. The J segment lost 0 bases and the V segment lost 4 bases, leaving 0 bases of the junction unmatched. The germline CDR1 and CDR2 sequences are MRHNA and SNTAGT. This CDR3 is built from 16 residues. This CDR3 reads CASSGTGGSGANVLTF. The CDR3 DNA reads TGTGCCAGCAGTGGGACAGGGGGCTCTGGGGCCAACGTCCTGACTTTC.

CDR3 DNA: TGTGCCAGCAGCTTTGGGGGGGCCGGAGAGACCCAGTACTTC. Amino acid sequence: CASSFGGAGETQYF. The chain uses TRBV7-2 and TRBJ2-5; perhaps TRBD2 as D (7 bases). The CDR3 covers 14 residues. Germline assignment: CDR1 SGHTA and CDR2 FQGNSA. V dropped 3 bases and J dropped 4 bases, with 12 bases sitting between them.

The rearrangement joins TRBV18 to TRBJ1-1; perhaps TRBD1 as D (5 bases). The CDR3 extends over 14 amino acids. CDR1 and CDR2 (germline): KGHSH, LQKENI. Trimming removed 4 bases at V and 0 bases at J, with 9 bases between. In DNA form, the CDR3 reads TGTGCCAGCTCACGTGACAGTCTGAACACTGAAGCTTTCTTT. Protein sequence: CASSRDSLNTEAFF.

The rearrangement links TRBV2 to TRBJ1-4; D is undetermined. The CDR3 is made up of 12 amino acids. Germline lookup yields CDR1 SNHLY and CDR2 FYNNEI. V shed 7 bases and J shed 6 bases, with 9 bases lying between them. The CDR3 DNA reads as TGTGCCAGCACCCCAGTGTATGAAAAACTGTTTTTT. Translating it yields CASTPVYEKLFF.

The chain couples TRBV10-3 to TRBJ2-5; D is perhaps TRBD1 (5 bases). The germline V gene has CDR1 ENHRY and CDR2 SYGVKD. The CDR3 totals 14 residues. The ends were cut back, 3 bases at V and 5 bases at J, with 13 bases in the middle. The CDR3 here is CAISDRQGGETQYF. Written as DNA, the CDR3 is TGTGCCATCAGTGATAGGCAGGGTGGTGAGACCCAGTACTTC.

The chain uses TRBV5-4 and TRBJ1-2; a possible D gene is TRBD1 (5 bases). This CDR3 spans 15 amino acids. Germline CDR1 reads SGHNT; CDR2 reads YYREEE (reference sequence). V lost 3 bases, J lost 1 base, and 13 bases lay in between. This CDR3 is CASSSGPISNYGYTF. For the CDR3, the DNA is TGTGCCAGCAGCTCAGGGCCCATTAGTAACTATGGCTACACCTTC.

The chain recombines TRBV2 with TRBJ2-7, with 7 bases matching TRBD1. V lost 11 bases, J lost 0 bases, and 7 bases stayed unmatched. This CDR3 has 13 residues. Germline lookup yields CDR1 SNHLY and CDR2 FYNNEI. The CDR3 loop reads CAVQGQFSYEQYF. The CDR3, as DNA: TGTGCCGTACAGGGACAGTTCTCCTACGAGCAGTACTTC.

The chain joins TRBV19 to TRBJ1-6; no definite D call. This CDR3 is 14 amino acids long. V shed 3 bases and J shed 8 bases, with 11 bases lying between them. Germline CDR1 and CDR2: LNHDA and SQIVND (reference sequence). Here the CDR3 DNA reads TGTGCCAGTAGTATTAGGATCGGAGATTCACCCCTCCACTTT. Protein product: CASSIRIGDSPLHF.

The chain uses TRBV28 and TRBJ2-2; maybe TRBD1 (6 bases). This CDR3 has 16 residues. From germline, CDR1 is MDHEN and CDR2 SYDVKM. V gave up 3 bases and J gave up 1 base, with 12 bases separating them. This CDR3 reads CASSFWDTVNTGELFF. CDR3 nucleotide sequence: TGTGCCAGCAGTTTCTGGGACACCGTGAACACCGGGGAGCTGTTTTTT.

V usage is TRBV5-6 and J usage is TRBJ2-5; no firm D call. Deletions cut 0 bases from V and 5 bases from J, with 11 bases between. Germline lookup yields CDR1 SGHDT and CDR2 YYEEEE. This CDR3 contains 14 residues. The CDR3 coding sequence is TGTGCCAGCAGCTTGGTGGGCCCCGTCGAGACCCAGTACTTC. This gives the protein CASSLVGPVETQYF. Drawing the rest from reference TRBV5-6 and TRBJ2-5, the complete variable domain is DAGVTQSPTHLIKTRGQQVTLRCSPKSGHDTVSWYQQALGQGPQFIFQYYEEEERQRGNFPDRFSGHQFPNYSSELNVNALLLGDSALYLCASSLVGPVETQYFGPGTRLLVL.

In its sample, this clone was seen once. This chain links TRBV6-6 with TRBJ1-4; TRBD1 matches at 7 bases. CDR1 and CDR2 (germline): MNHNY, SVGAGI (reference sequence). This CDR3 has 14 residues. J gave up 8 bases and V 6 bases, and 9 bases lay outside the gene matches. This chain's CDR3 is CASSLTGANEKLFF. DNA of the CDR3: TGTGCCAGCAGCCTAACAGGGGCAAACGAAAAACTGTTTTTT.

V gene TRBV28 combines with J gene TRBJ1-5; tentatively, D is TRBD1 (5 bases). The CDR3 is made up of 16 amino acids. Trimming took 6 bases from V and 2 from J, leaving 17 bases between them. Germline V gene lookup returns CDR1 MDHEN and CDR2 SYDVKM. In DNA, the CDR3 is TGTGCCAGCAGCATCACGGGGGTAGGGGGCAATCAGCCCCAGCATTTT. The encoded protein is CASSITGVGGNQPQHF.

About this clone: Different DNA sequences within this sample yield the same CDR3. The rearrangement uses TRBV6-1 and TRBJ1-5; the D is unclear. Germline-derived CDR1 and CDR2 are MNHNS and SASEGT. The CDR3 totals 13 residues. Trimming pared 4 bases from V and 4 bases from J, leaving 8 bases between. The CDR3: CASSGTGNQPQHF. DNA of the CDR3: TGTGCCAGCAGTGGGACGGGGAATCAGCCCCAGCATTTT.

V and J are TRBV9 and TRBJ2-3, with no clear D. The CDR3 length is 17 residues. Germline CDR1 reads SGDLS; CDR2 reads YYNGEE. V was cut by 0 bases and J by 0 bases, with 14 bases left in between. In nucleotides, the CDR3 is TGTGCCAGCAGCGTAGTCCCGTCTAGTTCTAGCACAGATACGCAGTATTTT. Its protein is CASSVVPSSSSTDTQYF.

A single count supports this clone. The chain joins TRBV2 to TRBJ2-5; D perhaps matches TRBD1 (5 bases). V was trimmed by 5 bases and J by 2 bases, leaving 15 bases between them. Germline values: CDR1 SNHLY, CDR2 FYNNEI. The length of the CDR3 is 15 residues. CDR3 sequence reads: CASSQIMTAQETQYF. Written as DNA, the CDR3 is TGTGCCAGCAGTCAAATTATGACAGCTCAAGAGACCCAGTACTTC.

This clone has only one observation. The chain links TRBV4-2 to TRBJ2-5; 13 bases match TRBD2. The V and J ends lost 4 bases and 4 bases, in that order; junction bases with no gene match: 6. The CDR3 has 16 amino acids. In germline, CDR1 is LGHNA, CDR2 YNFKEQ. CDR3 nucleotide sequence: TGTGCCAGCAGCCCTAGGACTAGCGGGGGATTAGAGACCCAGTACTTC. As protein: CASSPRTSGGLETQYF.

The chain combines TRBV6-5 with TRBJ1-4; 8 bases align to TRBD1. Germline V gene data show CDR1 as MNHEY and CDR2 as SVGAGI. The CDR3 extends over 15 amino acids. The V segment lost 2 bases and the J segment 6 bases; nucleotides outside the gene matches: 5. The CDR3 is CASSYKSGGDEKLFF. The CDR3 region has the DNA TGTGCCAGCAGTTACAAATCAGGGGGCGATGAAAAACTGTTTTTT.

V is TRBV2 and J is TRBJ2-3, with 10 nucleotides matching TRBD2. The CDR3 extends over 15 amino acids. Germline values: CDR1 SNHLY, CDR2 FYNNEI. V was clipped by 5 bases and J by 2 bases; unmatched bases: 4. CDR3 sequence reads: CASSPGLADTDTQYF. The CDR3 DNA follows: TGTGCCAGCAGTCCTGGACTAGCGGACACAGATACGCAGTATTTT.

This chain links TRBV19 with TRBJ2-5; TRBD1 agrees at 9 bases. Germline assignment: CDR1 LNHDA and CDR2 SQIVND (reference sequence). The CDR3 is 16 amino acids. With V trimmed by 1 base and J by 6 bases, 9 bases remained unmatched. CDR3 sequence: CASSIGSTGGKKTQYF. CDR3 in DNA: TGTGCCAGTAGTATAGGTAGCACAGGGGGCAAGAAGACCCAGTACTTC.

This clone was counted between two and nine times. The chain combines TRBV27 with TRBJ2-7; TRBD2 might be the D (5 bases). Germline loops: CDR1 MNHEY, CDR2 SMNVEV (reference sequence). This CDR3 is built from 14 residues. Trimming took 6 bases from V and 0 from J, leaving 12 bases between them. In DNA, the CDR3 is TGTGCCAGCAGGGACTTCCCGAGCTCCTACGAGCAGTACTTC. Its protein product is CASRDFPSSYEQYF.